These 25 T cell receptor beta chains share one sample of origin, sequenced in a study of cytomegalovirus exposure and HLA in healthy donors. 13 Jbeta primers and 60 Vbeta primers were used for the PCR. Only in-frame clones appear in the TCRdb table, and some are missing; sequencing was by immunoSEQ multiplex PCR. The sample has around 130,000 clones, roughly 74% seen once; the top ten hold around 5.5%. The specimen sequenced was PBMCs. The receptor source for this set is a woman between 45 and 60 years old in good health and CMV-seropositive.

The V gene is TRBV2, the J gene TRBJ1-4; D unclear. The ends were cut back, 6 bases at V and 3 bases at J, with 8 bases in the middle. The CDR3 runs to 13 residues. Germline CDR1 SNHLY, CDR2 FYNNEI. The CDR3 region has the DNA TGTGCCAGCAGGGGCTCGGCTAATGAAAAACTGTTTTTT. Residues: CASRGSANEKLFF.

The J gene is TRBJ2-7, the V gene TRBV19, with TRBD1 matching 10 bases. The germline gives CDR1 LNHDA, CDR2 SQIVND (reference sequence). Trimming removed 8 bases from V and 6 bases from J; junction bases left unmatched: 4. This CDR3 region has 12 residues. The CDR3 is CASSDRGREQYF. The DNA of the CDR3 is TGTGCCAGTTCAGACAGGGGGCGCGAGCAGTACTTC. The whole variable domain, filled in from reference TRBV19 and TRBJ2-7, reads DGGITQSPKYLFRKEGQNVTLSCEQNLNHDAMYWYRQDPGQGLRLIYYSQIVNDFQKGDIAEGYSVSREKKESFPLTVTSAQKNPTAFYLCASSDRGREQYFGPGTRLTVT.

In this sample, this clone turned up once. The chain joins TRBV5-1 to TRBJ2-5; D is possibly TRBD2 (5 bases). Germline V gene lookup returns CDR1 SGHRS and CDR2 YFSETQ. V lost 1 base and J lost 7, with 14 bases in between. The CDR3 is made up of 14 amino acids. The CDR3 DNA is TGCGCCAGCAGCTTGACCCGGGAATCATGGACCCAGTACTTC. Translation: CASSLTRESWTQYF. The whole variable domain, remainder taken from reference TRBV5-1 and TRBJ2-5, is KAGVTQTPRYLIKTRGQQVTLSCSPISGHRSVSWYQQTPGQGLQFLFEYFSETQRNKGNFPGRFSGRQFSNSRSEMNVSTLELGDSALYLCASSLTRESWTQYFGPGTRLLVL.

The chain couples TRBV10-3 to TRBJ2-4, with no clear D. CDR3 length: 17 residues. Germline V gene lookup returns CDR1 ENHRY and CDR2 SYGVKD. V lost 4 bases and J 3 bases, leaving 19 bases between the germline ends. Here the CDR3 reads CAISAKPETDDKNIQYF. Written as DNA, the CDR3 is TGTGCCATCAGTGCTAAACCGGAGACCGACGACAAAAACATTCAGTACTTC.

This clone came up a few times. V is TRBV6-5 and J is TRBJ1-5; perhaps TRBD1 as D (5 bases). Germline V gene sequence: CDR1 MNHEY, CDR2 SVGAGI. The germline V and J ends were trimmed by 8 bases and 3 bases, with 11 bases remaining between them. The CDR3 has 13 residues. CDR3 in DNA: TGTGCCAGCTCCGGACAACCCAATCAGCCCCAGCATTTT. This gives the protein CASSGQPNQPQHF.

The J gene is TRBJ2-5, the V gene TRBV9; 8 bases line up with TRBD1. This CDR3 has 15 residues. Germline CDR1 SGDLS, CDR2 YYNGEE. V shed 4 bases and J 0 bases; nucleotides not matched to a gene: 5. CDR3 DNA sequence: TGTGCCAGCAGCACAAGGACAGGGTACCAAGAGACCCAGTACTTC. Translating gives CASSTRTGYQETQYF.

V and J are TRBV5-4 and TRBJ2-7; TRBD1 agrees at 10 bases. V trimming: 4 bases; J trimming: 5 bases; junction bases outside the gene matches: 9. The CDR3 has 15 amino acids. Germline CDR1 SGHNT, CDR2 YYREEE (reference sequence). Here the CDR3 DNA reads TGTGCCAGCAGCCGAAGAGAGACAGGGGGCCACGAGCAGTACTTC. Translation gives CASSRRETGGHEQYF.

The chain joins TRBV7-8 to TRBJ1-1; D not resolved. Germline CDR1 reads SGHVS; CDR2 reads FQNEAQ. This CDR3 is 16 amino acids long. Trimming removed 5 bases at V and 7 bases at J, with 23 bases between. The CDR3 loop is CASSTRAGLLAHEAFF. Written as DNA, the CDR3 is TGTGCCAGCAGCACGCGGGCCGGGCTTCTGGCGCATGAAGCTTTCTTT.

This sequence joins TRBV12-5 and TRBJ2-3, with D unclear. Trimming cost V 3 bases and J 1 base, with 2 bases left between them. This CDR3 contains 12 residues. CDR1 and CDR2 from the germline V gene are LGHNT and FRNRAP. Here the CDR3 DNA reads TGTGCTAGTGGTTTCGGCACAGATACGCAGTATTTT. Translating gives CASGFGTDTQYF. The entire variable domain, with the rest obtained from reference TRBV12-5 and TRBJ2-3, is as follows: DARVTQTPRHKVTEMGQEVTMRCQPILGHNTVFWYRQTMMQGLELLAYFRNRAPLDDSGMPKDRFSAEMPDATLATLKIQPSEPRDSAVYFCASGFGTDTQYFGPGTRLTVL.

The genes are TRBV2 and TRBJ1-5; D is ambiguous. The germline V and J ends were trimmed by 4 bases and 2 bases, with 15 bases remaining between them. The germline V gene encodes CDR1 SNHLY and CDR2 FYNNEI. This CDR3 contains 16 residues. CDR3: CASSADLPTGNQPQHF. For the CDR3, the DNA is TGTGCCAGCAGTGCGGACTTACCAACAGGCAATCAGCCCCAGCATTTT. The complete variable domain, with remaining parts taken from reference TRBV2 and TRBJ1-5, reads EPEVTQTPSHQVTQMGQEVILRCVPISNHLYFYWYRQILGQKVEFLVSFYNNEISEKSEIFDDQFSVERPDGSNFTLKIRSTKLEDSAMYFCASSADLPTGNQPQHFGDGTRLSIL.

This rearrangement joins TRBV19 to TRBJ2-3; 10 bases line up with TRBD2. The V gene's germline CDR1 is LNHDA and CDR2 SQIVND (reference sequence). The CDR3 has 16 amino acids. V shed 1 base and J 4 bases; nucleotides not matched to a gene: 5. The CDR3 reads CASSIVVAGGSDTQYF. DNA for the CDR3: TGTGCCAGTAGTATAGTCGTAGCGGGGGGTTCAGATACGCAGTATTTT. Full variable domain (missing parts from reference TRBV19 and TRBJ2-3): DGGITQSPKYLFRKEGQNVTLSCEQNLNHDAMYWYRQDPGQGLRLIYYSQIVNDFQKGDIAEGYSVSREKKESFPLTVTSAQKNPTAFYLCASSIVVAGGSDTQYFGPGTRLTVL.

The rearrangement links TRBV5-1 to TRBJ2-5; no clear D. The tail of the sequence fits TRBJ2-7 better, so the J call may be wrong. CDR1 is SGHRS, CDR2 YFSETQ, per germline. The CDR3 sequence is 13 residues long. Here the CDR3 DNA reads TGCGCCAGCAGCTTGGGAGGAGACTACGAGCAGTACTTC. Its protein is CASSLGGDYEQYF.

In its sample, this clone was seen a few times. This chain links TRBV7-2 with TRBJ2-5; 7 bases map to TRBD2. The CDR3 is 15 amino acids. V shed 5 bases, J shed 5 bases, and the junction held 11 bases outside the gene matches. Germline lookup yields CDR1 SGHTA and CDR2 FQGNSA. This chain's CDR3 is CASSGSVRGRETQYF. CDR3 nucleotide sequence: TGTGCCAGCAGCGGCTCGGTGCGGGGGAGGGAGACCCAGTACTTC. Drawing the rest from reference TRBV7-2 and TRBJ2-5, the complete variable domain is GAGVSQSPSNKVTEKGKDVELRCDPISGHTALYWYRQSLGQGLEFLIYFQGNSAPDKSGLPSDRFSAERTGGSVSTLTIQRTQQEDSAVYLCASSGSVRGRETQYFGPGTRLLVL.

This clone was recorded only once. V is TRBV9 and J is TRBJ2-1, with 9 nucleotides matching TRBD2. From germline, CDR1 is SGDLS and CDR2 YYNGEE. CDR3 length: 15 residues. With 0 bases clipped from V and 6 bases from J, the junction kept 4 bases outside the gene matches. The CDR3 spells CASSVGGGDSNEQFF. The CDR3 DNA reads TGTGCCAGCAGCGTAGGCGGGGGGGATTCCAATGAGCAGTTCTTC.

This clone has just a few counts. The rearrangement links TRBV29-1 to TRBJ2-7, with D maybe TRBD1 (6 bases). CDR1 and CDR2 (germline): SQVTM, ANQGSEA. The ends were cut back, 5 bases at V and 2 bases at J, with 13 bases in the middle. The CDR3 is 13 residues long. This CDR3 reads CSVLHGQTYEQYF. In DNA, the CDR3 is TGCAGCGTTCTCCACGGACAGACCTACGAGCAGTACTTC.

Notes on this clone: One end of the junction fails to match germline, which may point to a read error. The CDR3 DNA follows: TGTGCCAGCCGCTTGGGGTCCGGGACTAGGATATACAATGAGCAGTTCTTC. Protein product: CASRLGSGTRIYNEQFF. The chain joins TRBV5-6 to TRBJ2-1, with TRBD2 matching over 8 bases. The CDR3 extends over 17 amino acids. The germline V gene has CDR1 SGHDT and CDR2 YYEEEE.

The V and J genes are TRBV6-6 and TRBJ2-5; D is uncertain. The germline V and J ends were trimmed by 6 bases and 5 bases, with 10 bases remaining between them. Germline V gene lookup returns CDR1 MNHNY and CDR2 SVGAGI (reference sequence). CDR3 size: 12 residues. The CDR3 sequence: CASSLSRETQYF. The CDR3, as DNA: TGTGCCAGCAGCCTGAGCCGGGAGACCCAGTACTTC.

The chain combines TRBV5-5 with TRBJ1-4; 7 bases match TRBD1. Germline loops: CDR1 SGHKS, CDR2 YYEKEE (reference sequence). Trimming at V came to 2 bases and at J to 7 bases, leaving 14 bases not matched to a gene. There are 17 residues in the CDR3. CDR3 in DNA: TGTGCCAGCAGCTTACCGGACAGGCCCATAAGACGTGAAAAACTGTTTTTT. It codes for CASSLPDRPIRREKLFF.

This clone has only a few counts. This rearrangement joins TRBV6-5 to TRBJ2-1; tentatively, D is TRBD1 (6 bases). This CDR3 is built from 12 residues. The V and J ends lost 9 bases and 5 bases respectively, with 11 bases between them. CDR1 MNHEY and CDR2 SVGAGI come from the germline V gene. The DNA for the CDR3 is TGTGCCAGTGGCAGGGGAGACAATGAGCAGTTCTTC. This translates into CASGRGDNEQFF.

This clone was seen a handful of times. The chain combines TRBV30 with TRBJ1-1, with D possibly matching TRBD1 (5 bases). Germline V gives CDR1 GTSNPN, CDR2 SVGIG (reference sequence). The CDR3 contains 11 residues. With 6 bases removed from V and 5 bases from J, the gap between germline ends came to 10 bases. The CDR3 sequence is CACVRGTEAFF. Written as DNA, the CDR3 is TGTGCCTGTGTCCGGGGGACTGAAGCTTTCTTT.

This chain uses TRBV11-3 with TRBJ1-1; D may be TRBD1 (6 bases). The V and J ends lost 4 bases and 0 bases respectively, with 15 bases between them. This CDR3 comprises 16 residues. Germline V gene lookup returns CDR1 SGHNT and CDR2 YENEEA. The CDR3 is CASSSPSGVMNTEAFF. The CDR3 coding sequence is TGTGCCAGCAGCTCTCCATCAGGGGTCATGAACACTGAAGCTTTCTTT. Looking up the rest from reference TRBV11-3 and TRBJ1-1 gives the full variable domain: EAGVVQSPRYKIIEKKQPVAFWCNPISGHNTLYWYLQNLGQGPELLIRYENEEAVDDSQLPKDRFSAERLKGVDSTLKIQPAELGDSAVYLCASSSPSGVMNTEAFFGQGTRLTVV.

V usage is TRBV11-2 and J usage is TRBJ1-6; D is possibly TRBD1 (5 bases). This CDR3 spans 17 amino acids. Germline V lookup: CDR1 SGHAT, CDR2 FQNNGV. V was trimmed by 1 base and J by 1 base, leaving 11 bases between them. The chain's CDR3 is CASSLALGGSYNSPLHF. DNA of the CDR3: TGTGCCAGCAGCTTAGCCCTGGGGGGTTCCTATAATTCACCCCTCCACTTT.

In DNA form, the CDR3 reads TGCGCCAGCAGCCCGACCTGCGGGATCGCTTACGAGCAGTACTTC. Encoded protein: CASSPTCGIAYEQYF. This sequence joins TRBV23-1 and TRBJ2-7, with a tentative D call TRBD2 (6 bases). TRBV23-1 is flagged as an ORF with uncertain function. V lost 6 bases and J lost 4, with 19 bases in between. The CDR3 has 15 amino acids.

This clone was seen once. The chain employs TRBV19 and TRBJ2-1; 8 nucleotides align to TRBD1. This CDR3 is 16 amino acids long. In germline, CDR1 is LNHDA, CDR2 SQIVND (reference sequence). V lost 1 base and J lost 7; bases outside the gene matches: 9. In DNA, the CDR3 is TGTGCCAGTAGTATAGGGAGACAGGGGAGGAGGAATGAGCAGTTCTTC. Its protein is CASSIGRQGRRNEQFF.

The chain couples TRBV6-6 to TRBJ1-1, with D possibly TRBD1 on 6 matching bases. The CDR3 is made up of 14 amino acids. Between the trimmed V and J ends, which lost 5 bases and 5 bases, there was a span of 15 bases. The V gene's germline CDR1 is MNHNY and CDR2 SVGAGI (reference sequence). CDR3 bases: TGTGCCAGCAGTCAAAGTCAGGGGATGACTGAAGCTTTCTTT. Amino acids: CASSQSQGMTEAFF.